Shown below are 22 T cell receptor beta chains from a single sample sequenced in a study of cytomegalovirus exposure and HLA in healthy donors. 60 Vbeta and 13 Jbeta primers were used in PCR. TCRdb keeps only in-frame clones here, not all; method: immunoSEQ multiplex PCR. The sample consists of fewer than 200,000 clones, roughly 74% of them appearing once. The sequenced sample was PBMCs. The receptor source for this set is a male donor in good health and CMV-seronegative.

The genes are TRBV11-2 and TRBJ1-3; D unclear. The CDR3 length is 15 residues. Germline CDR1 reads SGHAT; CDR2 reads FQNNGV. With 1 base removed from V and 0 bases from J, the gap between germline ends came to 7 bases. The CDR3 bases are TGTGCCAGCAGCTTAGCCTCACTCTCTGGAAACACCATATATTTT. Protein product: CASSLASLSGNTIYF.

J is TRBJ1-1 and V is TRBV7-3; D gene uncertain. CDR1 is SGHTA and CDR2 is FQGTGA in the germline V gene. The CDR3 is 13 amino acids. Trimming pared 2 bases from V and 3 bases from J, leaving 7 bases between. The CDR3 nucleotides are TGTGCCAGCAGCTTACTGTCCTACACTGAAGCTTTCTTT. Amino acid sequence: CASSLLSYTEAFF.

This clone has just one count. The chain joins TRBV7-6 to TRBJ2-1; TRBD2 matches at 13 bases. The V gene end was trimmed by 4 bases and the J gene end by 9 bases; junction bases not matched to a gene: 6. Germline V gives CDR1 SGHVS, CDR2 FNYEAQ. The CDR3 loop spans 15 amino acids. The DNA of the CDR3 is TGTGCCAGCAGCTCAGGACTAGCGGGAGTTCCTGAGCAGTTCTTC. Amino acid sequence: CASSSGLAGVPEQFF.

V gene TRBV5-1 combines with J gene TRBJ2-7; TRBD1 is a possible D gene (5 bases). This CDR3 has 15 residues. Germline V gives CDR1 SGHRS, CDR2 YFSETQ. The V gene lost 6 bases and the J gene lost 0 bases, with 16 bases spanning the gap. The CDR3, as DNA: TGCGCCAGCACCCTGACAGATAGGAGCTCCTACGAGCAGTACTTC. Translated, it gives CASTLTDRSSYEQYF.

The chain combines TRBV25-1 with TRBJ1-3; 8 bases are shared with TRBD1. Looked up from germline, CDR1 is MGHDK and CDR2 is SYGVNS. The CDR3 is 15 amino acids. The junction had 3 bases not matched to a gene; V was cut back by 3 bases and J by 2 bases. The CDR3 spells CASSDRRGPGNTIYF. The CDR3 DNA reads TGTGCCAGCAGTGATCGCAGGGGGCCTGGAAACACCATATATTTT.

This chain joins TRBV6-1 and TRBJ2-2; perhaps TRBD1 as D (6 bases). In germline, CDR1 is MNHNS, CDR2 SASEGT. With 7 bases removed from V and 5 bases from J, the gap between germline ends came to 14 bases. This CDR3 is 14 amino acids long. This CDR3 is CASTLLTGTGELFF. The CDR3, as DNA: TGTGCCAGCACCCTCCTAACAGGGACCGGGGAGCTGTTTTTT.

This clone was observed a few times. The chain is built from TRBV5-8 and TRBJ1-1; 7 bases are shared with TRBD1. Germline assignment: CDR1 SGHTS and CDR2 YDEGEE. This CDR3 is built from 14 residues. Germline trimming cut 2 bases from V and 0 bases from J; bases unmatched to any gene: 1. The CDR3 DNA is TGTGCCAGCAGCTTACAGGGGATGAACACTGAAGCTTTCTTT. Encoded protein: CASSLQGMNTEAFF.

The V and J genes are TRBV23-1 and TRBJ2-3; D unclear. TRBV23-1 is designated an ORF whose function remains uncertain. The CDR3 totals 15 residues. The ends were cut back, 4 bases at V and 2 bases at J, with 13 bases in the middle. This chain's CDR3 is CASSPPGSFTDTQYF. In DNA, the CDR3 is TGCGCCAGCAGTCCTCCCGGTAGCTTCACAGATACGCAGTATTTT.

This clone was seen more than once but under ten times. The chain has TRBV6-5 and TRBJ1-2, with D possibly matching TRBD1 (6 bases). Trimming removed 10 bases from V and 1 base from J, with 10 bases in between. The CDR3 has 12 residues. CDR1 MNHEY and CDR2 SVGAGI come from the germline V gene. The CDR3 protein is CATRQVNYGYTF. The CDR3, as DNA: TGTGCCACCAGACAGGTTAACTATGGCTACACCTTC.

The rearrangement joins TRBV6-1 to TRBJ1-1, with D possibly TRBD1 on 5 matching bases. Looked up from germline, CDR1 is MNHNS and CDR2 is SASEGT. V lost 6 bases and J 7 bases, leaving 18 bases between the germline ends. This CDR3 has 14 amino acids. CDR3 sequence: CASRNGRGTNEAFF. The CDR3 DNA follows: TGTGCCAGCAGAAACGGTAGGGGCACAAATGAAGCTTTCTTT.

This clone has just a few counts. For the CDR3, the DNA is TGTGCCAGTGGGAGGGACAACCAAGAGACCCAGTACTTC. Residues: CASGRDNQETQYF. The chain combines TRBV19 with TRBJ2-5; D possibly corresponds to TRBD2 (7 bases). CDR1 is LNHDA, CDR2 SQIVND, per germline (reference sequence). V shed 8 bases and J shed 0 bases, with 10 bases lying between them. CDR3 length: 13 residues.

This clone occurred a few times. V is TRBV7-9 and J is TRBJ2-5; D might be TRBD2 (6 bases). This CDR3 has 14 amino acids. V lost 5 bases and J lost 5, with 15 bases in between. CDR1 SEHNR and CDR2 FQNEAQ come from the germline V gene (reference sequence). DNA of the CDR3: TGTGCCAGCAGCCCGCGTGGAGGGTGGGAGACCCAGTACTTC. Translated: CASSPRGGWETQYF.

The chain links TRBV5-6 to TRBJ2-3; no clear D. Trimming took off 3 bases at V and 4 bases at J, with 3 bases between the two ends. Germline V gene lookup returns CDR1 SGHDT and CDR2 YYEEEE. The CDR3 consists of 11 residues. CDR3 sequence (DNA): TGTGCCAGCAGCTCGTCAGATACGCAGTATTTT. Protein: CASSSSDTQYF.

The chain links TRBV4-1 to TRBJ1-2; D unclear. In germline, CDR1 is MGHRA, CDR2 YSYEKL. V lost 4 bases and J lost 8, with 11 bases in between. The CDR3 is 12 amino acids. CDR3 bases: TGCGCCAGCAGCCCCCTAGGTTGCGGCTACACCTTC. It specifies CASSPLGCGYTF.

V usage is TRBV18 and J usage is TRBJ2-7, with D unclear. With 3 bases removed from V and 0 bases from J, the gap between germline ends came to 9 bases. This CDR3 is 14 amino acids long. Germline V gene lookup returns CDR1 KGHSH and CDR2 LQKENI. Here the CDR3 reads CASSPRESSYEQYF. In DNA form, the CDR3 reads TGTGCCAGCTCACCCCGTGAGAGCTCCTACGAGCAGTACTTC.

V usage is TRBV18 and J usage is TRBJ2-5, with 8 bases aligning to TRBD1. The V segment lost 2 bases and the J segment 5 bases; nucleotides outside the gene matches: 1. The CDR3 extends over 13 amino acids. Per germline, CDR1 KGHSH and CDR2 LQKENI. The CDR3 DNA reads as TGTGCCAGCTCACCAAGGGACAGGGAGACCCAGTACTTC. Protein product: CASSPRDRETQYF.

This clone was observed a handful of times. The chain recombines TRBV19 with TRBJ2-7; a weak D match, TRBD2 (5 bases). Germline V CDR1 and CDR2: LNHDA, SQIVND (reference sequence). The CDR3 spans 14 residues. V dropped 0 bases and J dropped 5 bases, with 11 bases sitting between them. The CDR3 is CASSIDRRSNEQYF. As DNA, the CDR3 is TGTGCCAGTAGTATAGACAGGAGGAGTAACGAGCAGTACTTC. The full variable domain, in which reference TRBV19 and TRBJ2-7 provide the parts outside the CDR3, is DGGITQSPKYLFRKEGQNVTLSCEQNLNHDAMYWYRQDPGQGLRLIYYSQIVNDFQKGDIAEGYSVSREKKESFPLTVTSAQKNPTAFYLCASSIDRRSNEQYFGPGTRLTVT.

This sequence joins TRBV27 and TRBJ2-6; D call uncertain. V lost 3 bases to trimming and J lost 0 bases, with 9 bases between them. Germline CDR1 reads MNHEY; CDR2 reads SMNVEV (reference sequence). This CDR3 is 16 amino acids long. The CDR3 DNA sequence: TGTGCCAGCAGTTTTTATGGCTTCTCTGGGGCCAACGTCCTGACTTTC. It specifies CASSFYGFSGANVLTF.

The chain has TRBV5-1 and TRBJ1-6; the D is unclear. This CDR3 has 15 residues. Trimming cost V 2 bases and J 7 bases, with 13 bases left between them. Germline assignment: CDR1 SGHRS and CDR2 YFSETQ. The CDR3 here is CASSFGAGLNSPLHF. In DNA form, the CDR3 reads TGCGCCAGCAGCTTCGGTGCAGGCCTAAATTCACCCCTCCACTTT.

The chain combines TRBV21-1 with TRBJ2-7; TRBD1, as called in the table, went unchecked against the DNA. TRBV21-1 is a pseudogene. The length of the CDR3 is 15 residues. CDR3 DNA: TGTGCCAGCAGCAACCCCCGGGACAGGGGCTACGAGCAGTACTTC. It codes for CASSNPRDRGYEQYF.

The chain carries TRBV5-5 and TRBJ2-7, with 9 bases matching TRBD2. The CDR3 length is 13 residues. The J segment lost 7 bases and the V segment lost 0 bases, leaving 2 bases of the junction unmatched. The germline V gene has CDR1 SGHKS and CDR2 YYEKEE (reference sequence). The CDR3, as DNA: TGTGCCAGCAGCTTGGCCCTAGCGGGGGAGCAGTACTTC. Translating gives CASSLALAGEQYF.

This clone was picked up a small number of times. V and J are TRBV5-5 and TRBJ2-1; TRBD1 agrees at 8 bases. The germline V gene encodes CDR1 SGHKS and CDR2 YYEKEE (reference sequence). V gave up 0 bases and J gave up 14 bases; unmatched junction bases: 7. The CDR3 extends over 13 amino acids. The CDR3 sequence: CASSLAYGTGKFF. The CDR3 coding sequence is TGTGCCAGCAGCTTGGCTTACGGGACAGGAAAGTTCTTC.